The rows below give T cell receptor beta chains drawn from one sample of a study of T-cell memory formation after mild COVID-19. TCRdb passed the 5' RACE reads through MiXCR, listing each CDR3 protein once. This table holds approximately 500,000 distinct CDR3 sequences, around 25% found once. The sequencing sample was made of PBMCs or a T cell subset sorted from them (not recorded which). Receptors were obtained from an adult woman who had mild COVID-19 (a few samples of this study predate the infection). Cell type and time point are not known. The CDR3 runs from the conserved cysteine through the conserved F or W. A D gene is named only where the DNA matches it firmly. Expanded clones get a size class; other rows say once, few or many, or leave the size out.

cdr3_aa	cdr3_nt	clone_size	d_call	j_call	v_call
CATSSRQGGNTEAFF	TGTGCCACCAGCAGCCGACAGGGAGGGAACACTGAAGCTTTCTTT	NA	TRBD1	TRBJ1-1	TRBV15
CASSSRTGKETQYF	TGTGCCAGCAGCTCGCGGACAGGGAAGGAGACCCAGTACTTC	few	TRBD1	TRBJ2-5	TRBV5-5
CASSPVGGWVTEAFF	TGTGCCAGCAGCCCGGTGGGGGGCTGGGTCACTGAAGCTTTCTTT	few	NA	TRBJ1-1	TRBV7-9
CASSQVHTGEYEQYF	TGCGCCAGCAGCCAAGTCCACACAGGGGAGTACGAGCAGTACTTC	few	TRBD1	TRBJ2-7	TRBV4-1
CASSFVGGRQANTF	TGTGCCAGCAGCTTTGTCGGGGGTCGGCAAGCGAACACCTTC	NA	NA	TRBJ1-2	TRBV5-8
CASSFSQGRSPLHF	TGCGCCAGCAGCTTCAGCCAGGGGCGGTCACCCCTCCACTTT	few	NA	TRBJ1-6	TRBV5-1
CASSLGLAGYNEQFF	TGTGCCAGCAGCCTCGGACTAGCGGGGTACAATGAGCAGTTCTTC	many	TRBD2	TRBJ2-1	TRBV7-3
CASSQAGTGNEKLFF	TGTGCCAGCAGCCAAGCCGGGACGGGTAATGAAAAACTGTTTTTT	few	NA	TRBJ1-4	TRBV4-2
CSATGLADQETQYF	TGCAGTGCAACAGGACTAGCGGACCAAGAGACCCAGTACTTC	few	TRBD2	TRBJ2-5	TRBV20-1
CASNLYDSPYYGYTF	TGTGCCAGTAACTTATACGACAGTCCCTACTATGGCTACACCTTC	NA	NA	TRBJ1-2	TRBV19
CASTLWTGKNTIYF	TGTGCCAGCACCCTCTGGACAGGGAAAAACACCATATATTTT	NA	TRBD1	TRBJ1-3	TRBV12-3/TRBV12-4
CASSVRDTGELFF	TGTGCCAGCAGTGTCCGGGACACCGGGGAGCTGTTTTTT	many	NA	TRBJ2-2	TRBV12-3/TRBV12-4
CAWSSGTGNIQYF	TGTGCCTGGAGTTCCGGGACAGGAAACATTCAGTACTTC	NA	TRBD1	TRBJ2-4	TRBV30
CASSYSGRAGDTQYF	TGTGCCAGCAGTTATAGCGGGAGGGCCGGGGATACGCAGTATTTT	NA	TRBD2	TRBJ2-3	TRBV27
CSARDTSGGYNEQFF	TGCAGTGCTAGAGATACTAGCGGGGGGTACAATGAGCAGTTCTTC	many	TRBD2	TRBJ2-1	TRBV20-1
CSASRDRVSYEQYF	TGCAGTGCTAGCAGGGACAGGGTCTCCTACGAGCAGTACTTC	NA	TRBD1	TRBJ2-7	TRBV20-1
CSARDLLGGGETQYF	TGCAGTGCTAGAGATTTGTTGGGTGGGGGAGAGACCCAGTACTTC	few	NA	TRBJ2-5	TRBV20-1
CSARDPWSNQPQHF	TGCAGTGCTAGAGATCCATGGAGCAATCAGCCCCAGCATTTT	NA	NA	TRBJ1-5	TRBV20-1
CASTPGQVVVTGELFF	TGTGCCAGCACCCCCGGACAGGTCGTAGTAACCGGGGAGCTGTTTTTT	once	TRBD1	TRBJ2-2	TRBV12-3/TRBV12-4
CASSVLNTEAFF	TGTGCCAGCAGCGTTCTGAACACTGAAGCTTTCTTT	NA	NA	TRBJ1-1	TRBV7-2
CASSSLGSATDTQYF	TGTGCCAGCAGCTCCCTCGGGTCGGCCACAGATACGCAGTATTTT	few	NA	TRBJ2-3	TRBV7-6
CASSLASGGVDTQYF	TGTGCCAGCAGCTTAGCTAGCGGGGGGGTGGATACGCAGTATTTT	NA	TRBD2	TRBJ2-3	TRBV7-2
CASMRDSAYEQYF	TGTGCCAGCATGCGGGACAGTGCCTACGAGCAGTACTTC	NA	NA	TRBJ2-7	TRBV2
CASSVVGTSSNEQFF	TGTGCCAGCAGCGTAGTTGGGACTAGCAGCAATGAGCAGTTCTTC	NA	TRBD2	TRBJ2-1	TRBV9
CASSLQSSGSLGEQFF	TGTGCCAGCAGTCTACAATCTAGCGGGAGTCTTGGAGAGCAGTTCTTC	few	TRBD2	TRBJ2-1	TRBV27
CASSPQTGSGLEQYF	TGTGCCAGCTCACCCCAGACAGGGTCCGGGCTCGAGCAGTACTTC	few	TRBD1	TRBJ2-7	TRBV18
CASSLPSGGVRTDTQYF	TGTGCCAGCAGCTTACCTAGCGGGGGGGTTCGCACAGATACGCAGTATTTT	NA	TRBD2	TRBJ2-3	TRBV7-6
CASSQAPGEGYGYTF	TGCGCCAGCAGCCAAGCCCCAGGGGAAGGCTATGGCTACACCTTC	NA	NA	TRBJ1-2	TRBV4-3
CASSVGGLAGVEQYF	TGTGCCAGCAGCGTAGGAGGGCTAGCGGGAGTCGAGCAGTACTTC	NA	TRBD2	TRBJ2-7	TRBV9
CSALGRGQQPTGELFF	TGCAGTGCCCTCGGTAGGGGACAGCAACCAACCGGGGAGCTGTTTTTT	NA	TRBD1	TRBJ2-2	TRBV20-1
CASSHSPPIAGGYNEQFF	TGTGCCAGCAGCCACTCTCCCCCCATAGCGGGAGGTTACAATGAGCAGTTCTTC	few	TRBD2	TRBJ2-1	TRBV6-6
CASSYWDREKLFF	TGTGCCAGCAGTTACTGGGACAGGGAAAAACTGTTTTTT	few	TRBD1	TRBJ1-4	TRBV6-5
CATGQHGTSGGTGELFF	TGTGCCACCGGCCAACACGGGACTAGCGGGGGTACCGGGGAGCTGTTTTTT	NA	TRBD2	TRBJ2-2	TRBV24-1
CASRPTGGVGHEQYF	TGTGCCAGCAGGCCTACAGGAGGCGTTGGTCACGAGCAGTACTTC	NA	NA	TRBJ2-7	TRBV13
CASSYLMGPLNTEAFF	TGTGCCAGCAGTTACTTAATGGGACCGTTGAACACTGAAGCTTTCTTT	few	NA	TRBJ1-1	TRBV6-5
CASGGGDRLNYEQYF	TGTGCCAGCGGGGGGGGCGACAGATTGAACTACGAGCAGTACTTC	NA	NA	TRBJ2-7	TRBV5-5
CASRQDSQRSNEQFF	TGTGCCAGCAGACAGGACAGTCAGAGGAGCAATGAGCAGTTCTTC	NA	NA	TRBJ2-1	TRBV7-9
CASSLSAGPEAFF	TGTGCCAGCAGCTTATCAGCGGGACCGGAAGCTTTCTTT	NA	NA	TRBJ1-1	TRBV7-9
CASSPSRGSGELFF	TGCGCCAGCAGCCCCAGCCGGGGGTCCGGGGAGCTGTTTTTT	NA	NA	TRBJ2-2	TRBV4-3
CASKRTSGSTDTQYF	TGCGCCAGCAAGAGGACTAGCGGGAGCACAGATACGCAGTATTTT	NA	TRBD2	TRBJ2-3	TRBV5-1